A single sample gave rise to the 19 T cell receptor beta chains below, sequenced in a study of beta chain features in type 1 diabetes (dated by TCRdb to 2016 to 2018). Library preparation was by the immunoSEQ multiplex PCR assay. The entire amount of isolated RNA was reverse transcribed using the High Capacity cDNA Reverse Transcription Kit, so the sequenced TCRB transcripts were expressed ones. As stored in TCRdb, this immuneACCESS dataset retains in-frame rearrangements with V and J assigned. A fraction of the clones does not appear; measured against another copy, unresolved V genes explain less than half of the discrepancy, and the remainder lacks a known reason. Counted in this sample were 350,000 to 450,000 clones; approximately 15% of them appeared once. The ten largest account for under 0.02% of the sample. Specimen: naive CD4+ T cells from blood. The cell subset or site label on this specimen signifies: true naive CD4+ T cells. These receptors originate from a young woman in good health.

The V gene is TRBV5-1, the J gene TRBJ2-1; TRBD2 matches 10 bases. CDR3 length: 18 amino acids. Losses at the gene ends were 2 bases for V and 0 bases for J; bases not matched to a gene: 8. CDR1 and CDR2 (germline): SGHRS, YFSETQ. The CDR3 here is CASSLGLAASSSYNEQFF. CDR3 bases: TGCGCCAGCAGCTTAGGACTAGCGGCTTCTAGCTCCTACAATGAGCAGTTCTTC.

The rearrangement uses TRBV9 and TRBJ2-7; weak D call: TRBD2 (6 bases). The CDR3 is made up of 15 amino acids. V lost 4 bases and J 7 bases, leaving 21 bases between the germline ends. Germline V gene data show CDR1 as SGDLS and CDR2 as YYNGEE. CDR3 sequence (DNA): TGTGCCAGCAGCACTACGGGAGCTTCAACGGGAGAGCAGTACTTC. This gives the protein CASSTTGASTGEQYF.

In this sample, this clone turned up a few times. The chain links TRBV29-1 to TRBJ2-6; 8 bases fit TRBD2. Losses at the gene ends were 7 bases for V and 2 bases for J; bases not matched to a gene: 7. Germline loops: CDR1 SQVTM, CDR2 ANQGSEA. The CDR3 is made up of 15 amino acids. The CDR3 loop is CSAEGRGAGANVLTF. The CDR3 DNA reads TGCAGCGCTGAGGGGCGGGGGGCTGGGGCCAACGTCCTGACTTTC.

The genes are TRBV29-1 and TRBJ2-3; 7 bases map to TRBD2. Trimming at V came to 0 bases and at J to 4 bases, leaving 7 bases not matched to a gene. CDR3 length: 15 residues. Germline values: CDR1 SQVTM, CDR2 ANQGSEA. This CDR3 is CSVEDRGSRPDTQYF. CDR3 DNA: TGCAGCGTTGAAGACCGCGGGAGCAGGCCAGATACGCAGTATTTT.

This chain joins TRBV4-2 and TRBJ2-1; 13 bases fit TRBD2. The germline V gene encodes CDR1 LGHNA and CDR2 YNFKEQ. The CDR3 totals 16 residues. V shed 0 bases and J 7 bases; nucleotides not matched to a gene: 3. CDR3 residues: CASSQESLAGGNEQFF. In DNA form, the CDR3 reads TGTGCCAGCAGCCAAGAATCACTAGCGGGAGGGAATGAGCAGTTCTTC.

This clone was recorded a few times. In DNA, the CDR3 is TGCGCCAGCAGCGAGGGACTGGCAAGCACAGATACGCAGTATTTT. This encodes CASSEGLASTDTQYF. The chain uses TRBV5-1 and TRBJ2-3; D perhaps matches TRBD2 (6 bases). Germline CDR1 SGHRS, CDR2 YFSETQ. The CDR3 covers 15 residues. Deletions cut 4 bases from V and 0 bases from J, with 12 bases between.

This clone came up a few times. The genes are TRBV28 and TRBJ2-1, with no clear D. Germline CDR1 and CDR2: MDHEN and SYDVKM. Trimming removed 2 bases from V and 10 bases from J, with 9 bases in between. The CDR3 contains 12 residues. CDR3 protein: CASSLQFPEQFF. Written as DNA, the CDR3 is TGTGCCAGCAGTTTACAGTTCCCCGAGCAGTTCTTC.

This chain uses TRBV15 with TRBJ1-5; the D is unclear. The V end was cut by 4 bases, the J end by 6 bases, with 10 bases between. The CDR3 contains 13 residues. Germline CDR1 is LNHNV and CDR2 is YYDKDF (reference sequence). DNA for the CDR3: TGTGCCACCAGCATCGGGAGGGCTCAGCCCCAGCATTTT. Translating it yields CATSIGRAQPQHF.

The rearrangement links TRBV7-2 to TRBJ2-7; D is possibly TRBD2 (5 bases). Trimming removed 4 bases from V and 3 bases from J, with 13 bases in between. This CDR3 contains 14 residues. Germline loops: CDR1 SGHTA, CDR2 FQGNSA. Here the CDR3 reads CASSSSQLGYEQYF. The DNA for the CDR3 is TGTGCCAGCAGCTCTAGCCAACTGGGCTACGAGCAGTACTTC.

The rearrangement uses TRBV18 and TRBJ1-1, with 7 nucleotides matching TRBD1. V gave up 6 bases and J gave up 1 base; unmatched junction bases: 5. This CDR3 has 14 amino acids. CDR1 is KGHSH, CDR2 LQKENI, per germline. In DNA, the CDR3 is TGTGCCAGCTCCGCCGGGACAGCGAACACTGAAGCTTTCTTT. Amino acid sequence: CASSAGTANTEAFF.

The chain is built from TRBV21-1 and TRBJ2-1; TRBD2, the table's D call, was not compared with the DNA. TRBV21-1 is noted as a pseudogene. The CDR3 has 16 amino acids. The CDR3 is CASSKRSGNYFNEQFF. The DNA of the CDR3 is TGTGCCAGCAGCAAACGATCGGGGAACTATTTCAATGAGCAGTTCTTC.

The chain has TRBV18 and TRBJ2-1, with D perhaps matching TRBD2 (5 bases). This CDR3 spans 15 amino acids. V shed 3 bases and J shed 2 bases, with 11 bases lying between them. Germline V lookup: CDR1 KGHSH, CDR2 LQKENI. The CDR3 DNA reads as TGTGCCAGCTCACCTCGAGCGGAGGCCTACAATGAGCAGTTCTTC. This translates into CASSPRAEAYNEQFF.

This clone was counted between two and nine times. The chain couples TRBV10-3 to TRBJ2-5; TRBD1 matches at 8 bases. Per the germline V gene, CDR1 is ENHRY and CDR2 is SYGVKD. After removal of 7 bases from V and 1 base from J, the junction contained 5 bases not matched to a gene. This CDR3 contains 14 residues. The CDR3 region has the DNA TGTGCCATCAATGGACAGGGTTTCCAAGAGACCCAGTACTTC. It is translated as CAINGQGFQETQYF.

The chain has TRBV11-2 and TRBJ2-5; D is possibly TRBD2 (5 bases). This CDR3 spans 14 amino acids. Trimming left V 2 bases short and J 6 bases short, with 13 bases between. Per the germline V gene, CDR1 is SGHAT and CDR2 is FQNNGV. DNA for the CDR3: TGTGCCAGCAGCTTAAGTAGCGCAGGAAAGACCCAGTACTTC. As protein: CASSLSSAGKTQYF.

This clone has more than one count but fewer than ten. The V gene is TRBV27, the J gene TRBJ2-5, with 10 bases matching TRBD1. The CDR3 is 15 residues long. The germline gives CDR1 MNHEY, CDR2 SMNVEV (reference sequence). V lost 4 bases and J lost 4; bases outside the gene matches: 6. The CDR3 coding sequence is TGTGCCAGCAGTTGGGACAGGGGAGGCCCAGAGACCCAGTACTTC. This encodes CASSWDRGGPETQYF.

There are a few counts of this clone. The genes are TRBV7-9 and TRBJ2-7; 9 bases align to TRBD1. Germline CDR1 and CDR2: SEHNR and FQNEAQ (reference sequence). The V segment lost 4 bases and the J segment 7 bases; nucleotides outside the gene matches: 2. This CDR3 spans 12 amino acids. CDR3 DNA: TGTGCCAGCAGCTGGGACAGGGCGGAGCAGTACTTC. Its protein product is CASSWDRAEQYF. Looking up the rest from reference TRBV7-9 and TRBJ2-7 gives the full variable domain: DTGVSQNPRHKITKRGQNVTFRCDPISEHNRLYWYRQTLGQGPEFLTYFQNEAQLEKSRLLSDRFSAERPKGSFSTLEIQRTEQGDSAMYLCASSWDRAEQYFGPGTRLTVT.

This sequence joins TRBV29-1 and TRBJ2-5; possible D gene TRBD2, 5 bases. The CDR3 loop spans 14 amino acids. V was clipped by 1 base and J by 2 bases, with 11 bases between them. Per germline, CDR1 SQVTM and CDR2 ANQGSEA. The CDR3 coding sequence is TGCAGCGTTGAAGGGTTGAGGACTCAAGAGACCCAGTACTTC. This translates into CSVEGLRTQETQYF.

The V call is TRBV23-1, the J call TRBJ1-5, with D uncertain. TRBV23-1 falls under the ORF class, with uncertain function. Trimming pared 2 bases from V and 9 bases from J, leaving 17 bases between. CDR3 length equals 15 residues. The CDR3: CASSQEDGFEGPQHF. CDR3 coding DNA: TGCGCCAGCAGTCAAGAGGACGGGTTCGAGGGGCCCCAGCATTTT.

In this sample, this clone turned up a few times. This chain connects TRBV14 to TRBJ2-1; no definite D call. Germline V gives CDR1 SGHDN, CDR2 FVKESK. The CDR3 totals 16 residues. V was shortened by 5 bases and J by 7 bases, with 21 bases between the two germline ends. CDR3 sequence reads: CASSFMFTPYWNEQFF. For the CDR3, the DNA is TGTGCCAGCAGCTTCATGTTTACGCCCTACTGGAATGAGCAGTTCTTC. Full variable domain (missing parts from reference TRBV14 and TRBJ2-1): EAGVTQFPSHSVIEKGQTVTLRCDPISGHDNLYWYRRVMGKEIKFLLHFVKESKQDESGMPNNRFLAERTGGTYSTLKVQPAELEDSGVYFCASSFMFTPYWNEQFFGPGTRLTVL.